Each of the 21 T cell receptor beta chains below was sequenced from the same sample in a study of read filtering for tumor transcriptome and immune sequencing. From about 400 ng of RNA, a library with molecular barcoded alpha/delta and beta/gamma adaptors was made. TCRdb re-derived calls from the reads in MiXCR, one entry per CDR3 protein. The sample lists about 86,000 distinct CDR3 sequences, around an eighth seen once, with about 15% in the top ten. Specimen: a population of CD138-negative cells sorted from bone marrow. The receptor source for this set is a donor at least 40 years old with multiple myeloma.

This clonotype was seen ten or more times. The chain recombines TRBV19 with TRBJ2-6; D gene uncertain. The germline gives CDR1 LNHDA, CDR2 SQIVND (reference sequence). V lost 7 bases and J 0 bases, leaving 1 base between the germline ends. This CDR3 is built from 12 residues. The CDR3: CASNSGANVLTF. Written as DNA, the CDR3 is TGTGCCAGTAACTCTGGGGCCAACGTCCTGACTTTC. The full variable domain, completed using reference TRBV19 and TRBJ2-6, is DGGITQSPKYLFRKEGQNVTLSCEQNLNHDAMYWYRQDPGQGLRLIYYSQIVNDFQKGDIAEGYSVSREKKESFPLTVTSAQKNPTAFYLCASNSGANVLTFGAGSRLTVL.

This clonotype has just a few counts. CDR3 nucleotides: TGCAGTGCATCGACTCAGGGGTACTCGGATCAGCCCCAGCATTTT. This gives the protein CSASTQGYSDQPQHF. J is TRBJ1-5 and V is TRBV20-1, with D possibly being TRBD1 (6 bases). Per the germline V gene, CDR1 is DFQATT and CDR2 is SNEGSKA (reference sequence). V was cut by 6 bases and J by 5 bases, with 20 bases left in between. CDR3 size: 15 residues.

Many counts were recorded for this clonotype. For the CDR3, the DNA is TGCAGCGTGCCGGGACAGGGAGATCCCGGGAACACCGGGGAGCTGTTTTTT. Its protein product is CSVPGQGDPGNTGELFF. The rearrangement uses TRBV29-1 and TRBJ2-2; 9 bases match TRBD1. The CDR3 contains 17 residues. J was trimmed by 1 base and V by 6 bases; bases with no gene match: 12. Germline-derived CDR1 and CDR2 are SQVTM and ANQGSEA.

This clonotype was seen repeatedly, ten times or more. The chain employs TRBV6-5 and TRBJ2-7; perhaps TRBD2 as D (5 bases). Trimming left V 7 bases short and J 3 bases short, with 16 bases between. The germline V gene encodes CDR1 MNHEY and CDR2 SVGAGI. The CDR3 has 14 residues. The CDR3 DNA follows: TGTGCCAGCACCAGAAAGGGAGCACTCTACGAGCAGTACTTC. Amino acids: CASTRKGALYEQYF.

This clonotype occurred many times. This CDR3 reads CASSRTVLQGETQYF. The CDR3, as DNA: TGCGCCAGCAGCCGAACCGTCCTTCAGGGTGAAACGCAGTATTTT. The rearrangement links TRBV5-1 to TRBJ2-3; D possibly corresponds to TRBD1 (5 bases). CDR3 length: 15 residues. V was shortened by 4 bases and J by 9 bases, with 21 bases between the two germline ends. Germline CDR1 reads SGHRS; CDR2 reads YFSETQ.

This clonotype has ten or more counts. The chain uses TRBV7-2 and TRBJ2-1; the D gene is possibly TRBD2 (5 bases). V lost 5 bases and J lost 0, with 17 bases in between. Germline V gene lookup returns CDR1 SGHTA and CDR2 FQGNSA. This CDR3 contains 17 residues. The CDR3 loop reads CASSPSGIASSYNEQFF. In DNA, the CDR3 is TGTGCCAGCAGCCCATCCGGGATCGCCTCCTCCTACAATGAGCAGTTCTTC. Combining the CDR3 with reference TRBV7-2 and TRBJ2-1 gives the whole variable domain GAGVSQSPSNKVTEKGKDVELRCDPISGHTALYWYRQSLGQGLEFLIYFQGNSAPDKSGLPSDRFSAERTGGSVSTLTIQRTQQEDSAVYLCASSPSGIASSYNEQFFGPGTRLTVL.

This clonotype has at least ten counts. The rearrangement uses TRBV29-1 and TRBJ2-5; 8 nucleotides agree with TRBD1. Germline V gene data show CDR1 as SQVTM and CDR2 as ANQGSEA. CDR3 size: 14 residues. Losses at the gene ends were 6 bases for V and 4 bases for J; bases not matched to a gene: 10. The CDR3: CSVLGQGLGETQYF. The CDR3 DNA follows: TGCAGCGTCCTTGGACAGGGCTTAGGAGAGACCCAGTACTTC.

In this sample, this clonotype turned up many times. The V call is TRBV5-1, the J call TRBJ2-1; 10 nucleotides line up with TRBD2. The CDR3 consists of 15 residues. Germline values: CDR1 SGHRS, CDR2 YFSETQ. The V segment lost 0 bases and the J segment 7 bases; nucleotides outside the gene matches: 4. The CDR3: CASSLATSGINEQFF. CDR3 DNA: TGCGCCAGCAGCTTGGCCACTAGCGGGATAAATGAGCAGTTCTTC.

The table lists this clonotype with many counts. The chain combines TRBV5-1 with TRBJ2-7; 10 nucleotides align to TRBD1. The V gene's germline CDR1 is SGHRS and CDR2 YFSETQ. Trimming at V came to 3 bases and at J to 7 bases, leaving 4 bases not matched to a gene. The CDR3 runs to 13 residues. CDR3 in DNA: TGCGCCAGCAGCTGGGGGACAGGGGATGAGCAGTACTTC. It codes for CASSWGTGDEQYF.

A word on this clonotype: One base away lies a much larger clone, so this may be a sequencing read error. V and J are TRBV28 and TRBJ2-1; D is ambiguous. CDR1 is MDHEN and CDR2 is SYDVKM in the germline V gene. The CDR3 is 16 residues long. Here the CDR3 reads CASSFAGITSYNGQFF. CDR3 sequence (DNA): TGTGCCAGCAGCTTCGCTGGGATCACCTCCTACAATGGGCAGTTCTTC.

This clonotype was counted ten times or more. V and J are TRBV12-3 or TRBV12-4 and TRBJ1-5, with D possibly being TRBD1 (5 bases). V lost 2 bases, J lost 1 base, and 15 bases lay in between. The CDR3 runs 17 residues. This CDR3 is CASSLLAGTGSNQPQHF. DNA for the CDR3: TGTGCCAGCAGTTTACTGGCGGGGACGGGGAGCAATCAGCCCCAGCATTTT.

This clonotype appeared many times. J is TRBJ2-7 and V is TRBV24-1; a possible D gene is TRBD2 (5 bases). The germline V and J ends were trimmed by 4 bases and 9 bases, with 12 bases remaining between them. CDR1 and CDR2 from the germline V gene are KGHDR and SFDVKD. There are 12 residues in the CDR3. The DNA for the CDR3 is TGTGCCACCAGTGAGCGTGATGAGGGGCAGTACTTC. This gives the protein CATSERDEGQYF.

In this sample, this clonotype turned up many times. This chain joins TRBV4-1 and TRBJ2-1; 11 bases are shared with TRBD2. This CDR3 is built from 16 residues. Germline values: CDR1 MGHRA, CDR2 YSYEKL. Trimming removed 3 bases from V and 7 bases from J; junction bases left unmatched: 8. Written as DNA, the CDR3 is TGCGCCAGCAGCCAGTCCGGGACTAGCGGTGAGAATGAGCAGTTCTTC. It encodes CASSQSGTSGENEQFF.

This clonotype was counted at least ten times. The chain recombines TRBV29-1 with TRBJ2-3; 8 bases match TRBD2. Germline V CDR1 and CDR2: SQVTM, ANQGSEA. Trimming cost V 4 bases and J 6 bases; bases outside gene matches: 6. CDR3 size: 13 residues. The CDR3 nucleotides are TGCAGCGTTGGGGGGGGACTAGAGGATACGCAGTATTTT. Translated, it gives CSVGGGLEDTQYF.

There are many counts of this clonotype. CDR3 DNA: TGTGCCAGCAGCTTAAGTGGGAGCGGGACAGATACGCAGTATTTT. Its translation: CASSLSGSGTDTQYF. This rearrangement joins TRBV11-1 to TRBJ2-3, with D possibly being TRBD2 (6 bases). The CDR3 totals 15 residues. Trimming took 2 bases from V and 3 from J, leaving 12 bases between them. The germline CDR1 and CDR2 sequences are SGHAT and FQDESV (reference sequence).

Concerning this clonotype: A much larger clone differs by one base, so this may be a read error. This chain links TRBV5-1 with TRBJ2-3; D uncertain. Germline V lookup: CDR1 SGHRS, CDR2 YFSETQ. The CDR3 is made up of 14 amino acids. The CDR3 nucleotides are TGCGGCAGCAGAGACGGCCTTTCCACAGATACGCAGTATTTT. This gives the protein CGSRDGLSTDTQYF.

This clonotype was recorded at least ten times. V gene TRBV19 combines with J gene TRBJ2-1; D could derive from TRBD1 or TRBD2 (5 bases each). There are 14 residues in the CDR3. The V end was cut by 9 bases, the J end by 10 bases, with 22 bases between. CDR1 and CDR2 from the germline V gene are LNHDA and SQIVND (reference sequence). The CDR3 sequence: CASKITRGAEEQFF. Written as DNA, the CDR3 is TGTGCCAGCAAGATAACGAGGGGAGCGGAGGAGCAGTTCTTC.

This clonotype showed up many times. The genes are TRBV10-3 and TRBJ2-7; TRBD2 aligns across 8 bases. The junction had 11 bases not matched to a gene; V was cut back by 6 bases and J by 4 bases. Looked up from germline, CDR1 is ENHRY and CDR2 is SYGVKD. The CDR3 spans 15 residues. Here the CDR3 DNA reads TGTGCCATCAGCGGGAAGACGGGAGGGTCGTACGAGCAGTACTTC. As protein: CAISGKTGGSYEQYF.

Of note for this clonotype: The junction differs from germline at one of its ends, possibly a read error. The chain couples TRBV18 to TRBJ2-3; no reliable D call. Germline V lookup: CDR1 KGHSH, CDR2 LQKENI. This CDR3 region has 13 residues. CDR3 in DNA: TGTGCCAGCTCACGACTGGTAGCAGACACGCAGTGTTTT. It codes for CASSRLVADTQCF.

This clonotype has ten or more counts. The chain uses TRBV10-3 and TRBJ2-7, with 10 bases lining up with TRBD2. This CDR3 spans 14 amino acids. V lost 2 bases to trimming and J lost 6 bases; unmatched junction nucleotides: 4. Germline CDR1 and CDR2: ENHRY and SYGVKD. For the CDR3, the DNA is TGTGCCATCAGTGAGCAAGCGGGAGGGCTCGAGCAGTACTTC. Encoded protein: CAISEQAGGLEQYF.

This clonotype was counted ten times or more. A read error may be the cause here, since a much bigger clone is one base away. The CDR3 DNA reads as TGCAGCGTTGAAGAGGGGAAGGGGGCCTCCTACAATGGGCAGTTCTTC. It specifies CSVEEGKGASYNGQFF. This sequence joins TRBV29-1 and TRBJ2-1; 7 bases are shared with TRBD1. This CDR3 is 16 amino acids long. CDR1 and CDR2 from the germline V gene are SQVTM and ANQGSEA.